This entry describes one T cell receptor (beta chain). What it binds is not known. CDR3 and TCR beta VDJ profiling relied on genomic DNA as the template. TCRdb called the reads again in MiXCR, with one record for every CDR3 protein. The table includes tens of thousands of distinct CDR3 sequences, more than 75% detected once. These data are taken from a study of CD8+CD57+ T cells in acquired aplastic anemia. The wider study: Sorted CD4+ and CD8+ cell DNA averaged approximately 3 ug. Healthy CD8+ samples averaged approximately 11 million reads.

Trimming took off 0 bases at V and 2 bases at J, with 11 bases between the two ends. This CDR3 spans 15 amino acids. Germline CDR1 reads ENHRY; CDR2 reads SYGVKD. Findings and caveats of the study: Sharing between patients and controls was observed for around 30 CD8+ CDR3 sequences. Patients did not significantly differ from controls in CD8+ Simpson's diversity.

The rearrangement links TRBV10-3 to TRBJ2-7; D could derive from TRBD1 or TRBD2 (5 bases each). Material for sequencing was sorted CD4+, CD8+, or CD8+CD57+ T cells (not recorded which) from PBMCs. The source of this sequence is a human donor in good health, serving as a control. The CDR3 region has the DNA TGTGCCATCAGTGAGTCAGGGACGGAAACCTACGAGCAGTACTTC. Its translation: CAISESGTETYEQYF.